Here is one T cell receptor beta chain with its context. These data come from a study of shared clonotypes between healthy human individuals. Overall study: Per-donor plates numbered three CD4 naive, three CD4 memory, two CD8 naive and one CD8 memory.

The CDR3 is 13 amino acids. In germline, CDR1 is MDHEN, CDR2 SYDVKM. V lost 7 bases, J lost 3 bases, and 12 bases lay in between. Free of recent acute infections or vaccinations, the donors were healthy HIV-negative adults. Some clones are missing from TCRdb's copy, which holds only in-frame ones; the method was immunoSEQ multiplex PCR. The repertoire holds about 980,000 clones, over 75% seen once, with around 1.4% in the top ten. The V and J genes are TRBV28 and TRBJ1-2; possibly TRBD1 for D (5 bases). Sample: memory CD4+ T cells sorted from blood. Subset noted: CD45RA-negative fraction. This sequence was found in a man between 18 and 29 years old in good health. CDR3 region: CASTEGRHYGYTF. DNA for the CDR3: TGTGCCAGCACCGAGGGACGGCACTATGGCTACACCTTC.